This TCR beta chain stems from a study of blood T cell repertoires in COVID-19. Study-level background: In each case, the material was cDNA or gDNA derived from T cells, B-cell-depleted T cells, or PBMCs.

Clones were read by immunoSEQ multiplex PCR, and TCRdb kept only the in-frame ones, dropping some. The sample lists about 210,000 clones, roughly 82% occurring once. The CDR3 totals 14 residues. With V trimmed by 3 bases and J by 4 bases, 6 bases remained unmatched. In germline, CDR1 is GTSNPN, CDR2 SVGIG (reference sequence). This TCR derives from a middle-aged woman with acute or convalescent COVID-19. Sequencing was performed on peripheral blood. The V and J genes are TRBV30 and TRBJ1-1; 9 bases map to TRBD1. In DNA, the CDR3 is TGTGCCTGGAGGGGGGACAGGGACGTCACTGAAGCTTTCTTT. It yields the protein CAWRGDRDVTEAFF.